A selection of T cell receptor beta chains follows, all from one sample in a study of T cell responses to AZD1222 COVID-19 vaccine. TCRdb's table, derived via immunoSEQ multiplex PCR, lists solely in-frame clones and lacks some. Among roughly 98,000 clones listed, approximately 84% were seen once. The sequencing here drew on peripheral blood, taken 28 days after the second AZD1222 dose. All receptors derive from an adult who received the AZD1222 COVID-19 vaccine. Each CDR3 is given with its conserved first and last residue.

CDR3aa,j_gene,len,v_gene
CASSWGLAANQETQYF,TRBJ2-5,16,TRBV5-1
CASSLGGQGAFLTGELFF,TRBJ2-2,18,TRBV28
CASSLVAGGPDYEQYF,TRBJ2-7,16,TRBV5-1
CASSFHTEAFF,TRBJ1-1,11,TRBV12-3/TRBV12-4
CASHAGTQPQHF,TRBJ1-5,12,TRBV6-6
CASRQQAGVKDTQYF,TRBJ2-3,15,TRBV27
CASRPRSRGNTEAFF,TRBJ1-1,15,TRBV12-2
CASSWGTFGEETQYF,TRBJ2-5,15,TRBV5-1
CASSSLPWTGETMNTEAFF,TRBJ1-1,19,TRBV28
CASSYSADSSGNTIYF,TRBJ1-3,16,TRBV6-5
CASSYSGLIGTVEAFF,TRBJ1-1,16,TRBV6-5
CASSLGAENTEAFF,TRBJ1-1,14,TRBV5-1
CASSLAVPGQGPDTQYF,TRBJ2-3,17,TRBV7-9
CASSLAGSLLHF,TRBJ1-6,12,TRBV7-8
CASTAPQLGGYTF,TRBJ1-2,13,TRBV19
CASRGGGQNYEQYF,TRBJ2-7,14,TRBV5-6
CASNRGTSGGDTQYF,TRBJ2-3,15,TRBV4-1
CASSVALVAPGNTIYF,TRBJ1-3,16,TRBV9
CAISEAPQPTDTQYF,TRBJ2-3,15,TRBV10-3
CASSQWTVLNTEAFF,TRBJ1-1,15,TRBV3-1/TRBV3-2
CASSMGGGGPYEQYF,TRBJ2-7,15,TRBV5-1
CASSSSYQYEQYF,TRBJ2-7,13,TRBV11-2
CASSPWGQGTSGYTF,TRBJ1-2,15,TRBV14
CASSLDLQGASGNTIYF,TRBJ1-3,17,TRBV28
CASSHQWTDSYGYTF,TRBJ1-2,15,TRBV3-1/TRBV3-2
CASSPDVYGYTF,TRBJ1-2,12,TRBV6-2/TRBV6-3
CASSAQTGFTGELFF,TRBJ2-2,15,TRBV9
CSASGSSGGRLYEQYF,TRBJ2-7,16,TRBV20-1
CAWSGFGMGTPSSETQYF,TRBJ2-5,18,TRBV30
CASSQGGLQPQHF,TRBJ1-5,13,TRBV3-1/TRBV3-2
CASSPLFNTEAFF,TRBJ1-1,13,TRBV5-8
CASSYAGGEQYF,TRBJ2-7,12,TRBV6-5
CASSVVPGTDTQYF,TRBJ2-3,14,TRBV9
CASSLVGQTEAFF,TRBJ1-1,13,TRBV11-1
CASSETGTGTQYF,TRBJ2-5,13,TRBV7-9
CATFAGYTEAFF,TRBJ1-1,12,TRBV19
CASSESEGTDQPQHF,TRBJ1-5,15,TRBV6-1
CASSLARLAGTQYF,TRBJ2-5,14,TRBV11-3
CASSPREPSGNTDTQYF,TRBJ2-3,17,TRBV9
CASSPGQGAYEQYF,TRBJ2-7,14,TRBV7-3
CASSLPGSPNTEAFF,TRBJ1-1,15,TRBV7-8
CASSPMSDANYGYTF,TRBJ1-2,15,TRBV18
CASGGQGFFGPDTQYF,TRBJ2-3,16,TRBV11-3
CASSLRSGATEAFF,TRBJ1-1,14,TRBV5-1
CASSLSRTSGGNNEQFF,TRBJ2-1,17,TRBV7-3
CASSLSRVNEQFF,TRBJ2-1,13,TRBV7-3